Following are 29 T cell receptor beta chains from one sample sequenced in a study of T-cell reconstitution after alpha-beta-depleted transplantation in children. During its preparation, the TCRbeta library received unique molecular identifiers. A single record per CDR3 protein comes from TCRdb applying MiXCR to the PCR reads. The table includes 300,000 to 400,000 distinct CDR3 sequences, 15% to 20% detected once. The specimen was PBMCs, mostly from graft donor cells, collected 360 days after TCRalphabeta/CD19-depleted stem cell transplant. These receptors were obtained from a male patient between 2 and 10 years old who had a stem cell transplant for acute lymphoblastic leukemia, so the T cells may come from the graft donor.

The chain joins TRBV29-1 to TRBJ2-5; D is possibly TRBD2 (6 bases). V was shortened by 2 bases and J by 2 bases, with 9 bases between the two germline ends. CDR1 is SQVTM and CDR2 is ANQGSEA in the germline V gene. The CDR3 sequence is 13 residues long. CDR3 in amino acids: CSVELAGQETQYF. In nucleotides, the CDR3 is TGCAGCGTTGAACTGGCGGGGCAAGAGACCCAGTACTTC.

This clonotype has at least ten counts. The V call is TRBV12-3 or TRBV12-4, the J call TRBJ2-3; 15 bases fit TRBD2. This CDR3 has 17 amino acids. V shed 1 base and J 4 bases; nucleotides not matched to a gene: 3. The CDR3 sequence is CASSLGTSGRVPDTQYF. The CDR3 DNA is TGTGCCAGCAGTTTAGGGACTAGCGGGAGGGTCCCAGATACGCAGTATTTT.

The chain links TRBV4-1 to TRBJ2-7; 7 bases are a match to TRBD1. The V gene's germline CDR1 is MGHRA and CDR2 YSYEKL. The junction had 7 bases not matched to a gene; V was cut back by 3 bases and J by 5 bases. The CDR3 extends over 14 amino acids. CDR3 loop: CASSHRTGVNEQYF. The CDR3 DNA sequence: TGCGCCAGCAGCCACAGGACAGGAGTTAACGAGCAGTACTTC.

In DNA, the CDR3 is TGTGCCAGCGCCAGTTTCCCCAGAACGGATGAGCAGTTCTTC. As protein: CASASFPRTDEQFF. V and J are TRBV12-3 or TRBV12-4 and TRBJ2-1, with D unclear. This CDR3 has 14 amino acids. The V gene lost 8 bases and the J gene lost 8 bases, with 19 bases spanning the gap.

There are many counts of this clonotype. The rearrangement uses TRBV28 and TRBJ2-7; D remains unclear. The germline CDR1 and CDR2 sequences are MDHEN and SYDVKM. The CDR3 totals 16 residues. Between the trimmed V and J ends, which lost 6 bases and 2 bases, there was a span of 20 bases. The CDR3 protein is CASSFVRRRPTYEQYF. The CDR3 bases are TGTGCCAGCAGCTTTGTCCGACGCCGTCCCACCTACGAGCAGTACTTC.

This chain joins TRBV12-5 and TRBJ2-7; D is perhaps TRBD2 (6 bases). The germline V gene encodes CDR1 LGHNT and CDR2 FRNRAP. Deletions cut 1 base from V and 0 bases from J, with 16 bases between. The CDR3 has 17 residues. The CDR3 region is CASGLGVAEVASYEQYF. As DNA, the CDR3 is TGTGCTAGTGGTTTGGGGGTAGCGGAGGTGGCCTCCTACGAGCAGTACTTC.

The chain's CDR3 is CASSLDRRVSSYNEQFF. Here the CDR3 DNA reads TGCGCCAGCAGCTTGGATCGGCGGGTCAGCTCCTACAATGAGCAGTTCTTC. This rearrangement joins TRBV5-1 to TRBJ2-1; possible D gene TRBD2, 5 bases. The CDR3 extends over 17 amino acids. V lost 0 bases, J lost 0 bases, and 13 bases lay in between. Germline V lookup: CDR1 SGHRS, CDR2 YFSETQ.

At least ten counts were recorded for this clonotype. The V gene is TRBV11-2, the J gene TRBJ1-2, with a tentative D call TRBD1 (5 bases). V lost 4 bases, J lost 4 bases, and 13 bases lay in between. The CDR3 runs 14 residues. Germline V lookup: CDR1 SGHAT, CDR2 FQNNGV. In DNA form, the CDR3 reads TGTGCCAGCAGCTCACCCGACAGCCCCTATGGCTACACCTTC. The encoded protein is CASSSPDSPYGYTF.

The rearrangement uses TRBV20-1 and TRBJ2-5; D is unresolved. The CDR3 consists of 10 residues. Germline lookup yields CDR1 DFQATT and CDR2 SNEGSKA (reference sequence). The V and J ends lost 3 bases and 7 bases respectively, with 6 bases between them. The CDR3 nucleotides are TGCAGTGCTAGGTTGGGGACCCAGTACTTC. It is translated as CSARLGTQYF.

V is TRBV5-5 and J is TRBJ2-1; unclear D gene. This CDR3 has 17 residues. Trimming pared 1 base from V and 6 bases from J, leaving 20 bases between. Germline CDR1 reads SGHKS; CDR2 reads YYEKEE (reference sequence). In nucleotides, the CDR3 is TGTGCCAGCAGCTTGATTGGTTGGGGTCTGGGCGTCAATGAGCAGTTCTTC. Translating gives CASSLIGWGLGVNEQFF. The full variable domain, rest sourced from reference TRBV5-5 and TRBJ2-1, is DAGVTQSPTHLIKTRGQQVTLRCSPISGHKSVSWYQQVLGQGPQFIFQYYEKEERGRGNFPDRFSARQFPNYSSELNVNALLLGDSALYLCASSLIGWGLGVNEQFFGPGTRLTVL.

The rearrangement joins TRBV4-1 to TRBJ2-3, with 16 bases lining up with TRBD2. Germline V gene sequence: CDR1 MGHRA, CDR2 YSYEKL. Germline trimming cut 1 base from V and 2 bases from J; bases unmatched to any gene: 15. CDR3 length: 22 amino acids. CDR3 DNA sequence: TGCGCCAGCAGCCAAGTACCCCTTATCGGGACTAGCGGGAGGGCGGTCACAGATACGCAGTATTTT. Protein product: CASSQVPLIGTSGRAVTDTQYF.

This clonotype was seen only a few times. The chain couples TRBV5-1 to TRBJ2-2, with a possible D match to TRBD1 (6 bases). This CDR3 region has 15 residues. Trimming took off 6 bases at V and 0 bases at J, with 12 bases between the two ends. Germline-derived CDR1 and CDR2 are SGHRS and YFSETQ. Here the CDR3 reads CASNNGTTNTGELFF. CDR3 coding DNA: TGCGCCAGCAACAACGGGACAACGAACACCGGGGAGCTGTTTTTT. The whole variable domain, remainder taken from reference TRBV5-1 and TRBJ2-2, is KAGVTQTPRYLIKTRGQQVTLSCSPISGHRSVSWYQQTPGQGLQFLFEYFSETQRNKGNFPGRFSGRQFSNSRSEMNVSTLELGDSALYLCASNNGTTNTGELFFGEGSRLTVL.

This clonotype was recorded a few times. V is TRBV4-3 and J is TRBJ2-1; possible D gene TRBD2, 5 bases. This CDR3 has 18 residues. The V and J ends lost 2 bases and 0 bases respectively, with 17 bases between them. CDR1 is LGHNA and CDR2 is YSLEER in the germline V gene. The CDR3 sequence is CASSQFLQRLGSYNEQFF. The DNA of the CDR3 is TGCGCCAGCAGCCAATTCTTACAGCGGTTAGGCTCCTACAATGAGCAGTTCTTC.

The table lists this clonotype with a few counts. The rearrangement links TRBV11-2 to TRBJ2-4; TRBD1 matches 9 bases. The CDR3 length is 22 residues. J was trimmed by 0 bases and V by 1 base; bases with no gene match: 19. In germline, CDR1 is SGHAT, CDR2 FQNNGV. The CDR3 protein is CASSLVPFKQGAGRIAKNIQYF. The CDR3 nucleotides are TGTGCCAGCAGCTTAGTTCCCTTCAAACAGGGGGCAGGTCGGATAGCCAAAAACATTCAGTACTTC. The variable domain in full, completed from reference TRBV11-2 and TRBJ2-4, reads EAGVAQSPRYKIIEKRQSVAFWCNPISGHATLYWYQQILGQGPKLLIQFQNNGVVDDSQLPKDRFSAERLKGVDSTLKIQPAKLEDSAVYLCASSLVPFKQGAGRIAKNIQYFGAGTRLSVL.

A few counts support this clonotype. The rearrangement uses TRBV13 and TRBJ2-2; 14 bases line up with TRBD2. CDR3 length: 19 residues. Germline CDR1 reads PRHDT; CDR2 reads FYEKMQ (reference sequence). V dropped 2 bases and J dropped 5; count of bases not matched to a gene: 10. CDR3 bases: TGTGCCAGCAGCTTACGCATAGGGGGACTAGCGGGAGAGACCGGGGAGCTGTTTTTT. The encoded protein is CASSLRIGGLAGETGELFF.

There are a few counts of this clonotype. This chain joins TRBV28 and TRBJ2-5; the D gene could be TRBD1 or TRBD2 (5 bases each). There are 13 residues in the CDR3. Germline V gene sequence: CDR1 MDHEN, CDR2 SYDVKM. V lost 6 bases, J lost 7 bases, and 15 bases lay in between. The CDR3 DNA sequence: TGTGCCAGCAGCCCCCGGGGCAAGAGGACCCAGTACTTC. Encoded protein: CASSPRGKRTQYF.

This clonotype was observed a handful of times. The rearrangement links TRBV7-9 to TRBJ2-1; D is ambiguous. V was trimmed by 1 base and J by 2 bases, leaving 12 bases between them. Germline V gene sequence: CDR1 SEHNR, CDR2 FQNEAQ (reference sequence). The CDR3 sequence is 16 residues long. The CDR3 DNA reads TGTGCCAGCAGCTTAGTGGACCGCACTACCTACAATGAGCAGTTCTTC. It yields the protein CASSLVDRTTYNEQFF.

A few counts support this clonotype. The chain combines TRBV14 with TRBJ2-2; D not resolved. Germline-derived CDR1 and CDR2 are SGHDN and FVKESK. The CDR3 totals 14 residues. Trimming shortened V by 0 bases and J by 6 bases, and 8 bases separated the two germline ends. This CDR3 is CASSQDYGPGELFF. The CDR3 bases are TGTGCCAGCAGCCAAGATTACGGACCCGGGGAGCTGTTTTTT.

This clonotype has only a few counts. The chain carries TRBV29-1 and TRBJ2-5; TRBD2 matches at 8 bases. The CDR3 spans 13 residues. The V gene end was trimmed by 7 bases and the J gene end by 4 bases; junction bases not matched to a gene: 8. CDR1 is SQVTM, CDR2 ANQGSEA, per germline. The CDR3 DNA reads as TGCAGCGGAACGAGCGGGAGCAGAGAGACCCAGTACTTC. This translates into CSGTSGSRETQYF.

This clonotype was observed a single time. The chain is built from TRBV28 and TRBJ1-6; 9 bases line up with TRBD1. The CDR3 extends over 18 amino acids. CDR1 is MDHEN, CDR2 SYDVKM, per germline. V dropped 6 bases and J dropped 0; count of bases not matched to a gene: 9. The CDR3 spells CASRPRTGASSYNSPLHF. The DNA of the CDR3 is TGTGCCAGCAGGCCCCGGACAGGGGCTAGCTCCTATAATTCACCCCTCCACTTT.

The CDR3 nucleotides are TGTGCCAGCAGCTTAGGGCTCCCCGGGACAGGGGGCACTGAAGCTTTCTTT. Its translation is CASSLGLPGTGGTEAFF. V is TRBV5-6 and J is TRBJ1-1, with 11 positions matching TRBD1. The V gene's germline CDR1 is SGHDT and CDR2 YYEEEE. The junction had 10 bases not matched to a gene; V was cut back by 2 bases and J by 4 bases. The CDR3 sequence is 17 residues long.

The V gene is TRBV6-2 or TRBV6-3, the J gene TRBJ2-7, with 8 bases lining up with TRBD2. Germline V gene lookup returns CDR1 MNHEY and CDR2 SVGEGT. Trimming at V came to 0 bases and at J to 0 bases, leaving 10 bases not matched to a gene. This CDR3 has 18 residues. CDR3 nucleotides: TGTGCCAGCAGTTACTCGACCGGCGGGAGGATTGGCTCCTACGAGCAGTACTTC. It encodes CASSYSTGGRIGSYEQYF.

V gene TRBV28 combines with J gene TRBJ2-1; TRBD2 might be the D (5 bases). Germline V gene lookup returns CDR1 MDHEN and CDR2 SYDVKM. The V and J ends lost 4 bases and 1 base respectively, with 20 bases between them. The CDR3 consists of 18 residues. CDR3: CASSWLASYLPSYNEQFF. CDR3 bases: TGTGCCAGCAGTTGGCTAGCTAGCTACTTGCCATCCTACAATGAGCAGTTCTTC.

The chain joins TRBV20-1 to TRBJ2-1, with 8 positions matching TRBD1. The V segment lost 0 bases and the J segment 10 bases; nucleotides outside the gene matches: 11. The CDR3 has 15 amino acids. From germline, CDR1 is DFQATT and CDR2 SNEGSKA (reference sequence). The CDR3 coding sequence is TGCAGTGCTAGAGAGAGTTACGACAGGGGCGGGGAGCAGTTCTTC. Translation gives CSARESYDRGGEQFF.

In its sample, this clonotype was seen a few times. This chain uses TRBV6-2 or TRBV6-3 with TRBJ2-1; no definite D call. CDR1 MNHEY and CDR2 SVGEGT come from the germline V gene. The length of the CDR3 is 16 residues. The V gene lost 0 bases and the J gene lost 6 bases, with 15 bases spanning the gap. CDR3 in amino acids: CASSYSNSAVLNEQFF. The CDR3 bases are TGTGCCAGCAGTTACTCGAATTCGGCAGTTCTCAATGAGCAGTTCTTC.

The rearrangement uses TRBV7-8 and TRBJ2-5; 10 positions match TRBD1. After removal of 4 bases from V and 4 bases from J, the junction contained 18 bases not matched to a gene. Looked up from germline, CDR1 is SGHVS and CDR2 is FQNEAQ. The CDR3 is 19 amino acids. CDR3 in DNA: TGTGCCAGCAGCTCGCACCCTGTAGACTACGACAGGGGGCTAGAGACCCAGTACTTC. This codes for CASSSHPVDYDRGLETQYF.

The chain has TRBV30 and TRBJ2-1; D is perhaps TRBD2 (6 bases). V lost 5 bases and J lost 2, with 16 bases in between. CDR1 and CDR2 (germline): GTSNPN, SVGIG (reference sequence). The CDR3 runs 15 residues. CDR3 nucleotides: TGTGCCTGGTCTTCTCGACTAGTCGCCTACAATGAGCAGTTCTTC. Its translation is CAWSSRLVAYNEQFF.

The chain uses TRBV9 and TRBJ2-7; D tentatively reads TRBD1 or TRBD2 (5 bases each). The germline V gene has CDR1 SGDLS and CDR2 YYNGEE. V shed 3 bases and J shed 6 bases, with 19 bases lying between them. The length of the CDR3 is 15 residues. The CDR3 region is CASSARRDGVGEQYF. CDR3 nucleotide sequence: TGTGCCAGCAGCGCCCGACGGGACGGAGTGGGCGAGCAGTACTTC.

The V gene is TRBV7-2, the J gene TRBJ2-5; TRBD2 matches 9 bases. Germline CDR1 reads SGHTA; CDR2 reads FQGNSA. The CDR3 contains 16 residues. V gave up 2 bases and J gave up 3 bases; unmatched junction bases: 7. The chain's CDR3 is CASSLLGLAGKETQYF. The CDR3 bases are TGTGCCAGCAGCTTACTGGGGCTAGCGGGGAAAGAGACCCAGTACTTC.